This is a list of T cell receptor beta chains from one sample in a study of T cell repertoires in cytomegalovirus infection. TCRdb recomputed calls from the reads with MiXCR, one row per CDR3 protein. The sample consists of around 100,000 distinct CDR3 sequences, about 9.4% of them appearing once. No antigen has been identified for these receptors. Material for sequencing was PBMCs, sequenced either directly or after in vitro stimulation (not recorded which). The receptors here all came from a human donor in good health (CMV status not recorded). Some clones in this sample may be carry-over from other donors' samples. The CDR3 runs from the conserved cysteine through the conserved F or W. D genes are given only for firm matches. Clone size is stated in some rows and not others, as once, few, many or a class when expanded.

clone_size j_call d_call v_call cdr3_nt cdr3_aa
NA TRBJ1-5 NA TRBV7-8 TGTGCCAGCAGCATCCTGAACCGGGCGAACAATCAGCCCCAGCATTTT CASSILNRANNQPQHF
many TRBJ2-1 TRBD2 TRBV7-3 TGTGCCAGCAGCTCGACTAGCGGGAGGGGTGGCGATGAGCAGTTCTTC CASSSTSGRGGDEQFF
many TRBJ2-3 NA TRBV7-2 TGTGCCAGCAGCTTAGATGGGGGGCCAGATACGCAGTATTTT CASSLDGGPDTQYF
few TRBJ2-7 NA TRBV6-1 TGTGCCAGCAGAGGATACAGGGCCGAGCAGTACTTC CASRGYRAEQYF
many TRBJ1-1 NA TRBV9 TGTGCCAGCAGCGTAACGAGAAGGGGGGAAGCTTTCACTGAAGCTTTCTTT CASSVTRRGEAFTEAFF
few TRBJ2-3 NA TRBV20-1 TGCAGTGCTAGAGATTGGGGGAAGGGAAGCACAGATACGCAGTATTTT CSARDWGKGSTDTQYF
once TRBJ2-5 NA TRBV15 TGTGCCACCGGCGATACGGAGACCCAGTACTTC CATGDTETQYF
NA TRBJ1-3 NA TRBV7-8 TGTGCCAGCAGCTTAGAGGGTAGCTCTGGAAACACCATATATTTT CASSLEGSSGNTIYF
few TRBJ1-6 NA TRBV20-1 TGCAGTGCTAGGCGGGATTCTAATTCACCCCTCCACTTT CSARRDSNSPLHF
many TRBJ2-1 TRBD2 TRBV12-3/TRBV12-4 TGTGCCAGCAGTTTTGGCACTAGCGGGAGTAGGGCCTACAATGAGCAGTTCTTC CASSFGTSGSRAYNEQFF
few TRBJ2-1 NA TRBV19 TGTGCCAGTAGCCTAATAGCGTGGAATGAGCAGTTCTTC CASSLIAWNEQFF
many TRBJ1-1 NA TRBV15 TGTGCCACCAGCAGGATACAGGGCACTGAAGCTTTCTTT CATSRIQGTEAFF
many TRBJ1-2 TRBD1 TRBV6-1 TGTGCCAGCAGTGACTTCCGGACAGGTGGTTATGGCTACACCTTC CASSDFRTGGYGYTF
many TRBJ2-1 TRBD2 TRBV7-2 TGTGCCAGCAGCTCCCCGGGAGGCTATGAGCAGTTCTTC CASSSPGGYEQFF
NA TRBJ2-3 NA TRBV14 TGTGCCAGCAGCCATCTGGGCCGGGGGCTGGAAGATACGCAGTATTTT CASSHLGRGLEDTQYF
many TRBJ2-1 TRBD2 TRBV7-4 TGTGCCAGCAGCCCCGGACTAGCGATGGAGTCCTACAATGAGCAGTTCTTC CASSPGLAMESYNEQFF
many TRBJ2-5 NA TRBV7-2 TGTGCCAGCAGCTTAGTTTACGACAGGCCCTTTACATTC CASSLVYDRPFTF
many TRBJ2-3 TRBD2 TRBV19 TGTGCCAGTAGTATAGAACGGGGGGGCACAGATACGCAGTATTTT CASSIERGGTDTQYF
NA TRBJ2-3 TRBD2 TRBV19 TGTGCCAGCTTGGATGCGGGAGACACAGATACGCAGTATTTT CASLDAGDTDTQYF
few TRBJ1-1 TRBD1 TRBV6-5 TGTGCCAGCAGGCGAACTTCCGGACAGGGACGGACTGAAGCTTTCTTT CASRRTSGQGRTEAFF
many TRBJ2-5 NA TRBV7-2 TGTGCCAGTGAGGCGTTCGGGTTTAAGAAGACCCAGTACTTC CASEAFGFKKTQYF
many TRBJ1-5 NA TRBV28 TGTGCCACCCTATCGGGGGATCAGCCCCAGCATTTT CATLSGDQPQHF
many TRBJ2-5 NA TRBV7-9 TGTGCCAGCAGCTCGTTCGGGGGCGCCGAGACCCAGTACTTC CASSSFGGAETQYF
NA TRBJ2-5 TRBD2 TRBV6-2/TRBV6-3 TGTGCCAGCAGTTATGTGGGACTAGCGGTCCAAGAGACCCAGTACTTC CASSYVGLAVQETQYF
NA TRBJ2-1 NA TRBV5-4 TGTGCCAGCAGCCCGGAGGGGGGGCTCTTGGACAATGAGCAGTTCTTC CASSPEGGLLDNEQFF
many TRBJ1-2 TRBD1 TRBV7-9 TGTGCCAGCAGCTTAGAAGGGACAGGGGGTTCGGGCTATGGCTACACCTTC CASSLEGTGGSGYGYTF
many TRBJ2-2 NA TRBV7-3 TGTGCCAGCAGCTTGACTAGTCACACCGGGGAGCTGTTTTTT CASSLTSHTGELFF